The 20 T cell receptor beta chains below come from one sample, sequenced in a study of CD4 T cells in relation to SARS-CoV-2 and coronaviruses (dated by TCRdb to about 2021). Which antigens these TCRs recognize remains unknown. CD4+ T cells from unexposed donors were collected before the COVID-19 pandemic (2011-2018). The EasySep CD4+ T cell isolation kit was used to isolate CD4+ T cells once the cultures had run for approximately ten days. Receptor libraries were prepared by the immunoSEQ multiplex PCR assay. TCRdb's version of the immuneACCESS table is confined to in-frame rearrangements and falls short of the full clone set. An unresolved V gene accounts for under half of the shortfall where checked; the remainder is of unknown origin. The sample has around 25,000 clones on record, over 65% of them singletons. The ten largest make up roughly 28% of the sample. Specimen: CD4+ T cells from PBMCs, cultured in vitro. Receptors originate from a human donor in good health.

The gene calls are TRBV2 and TRBJ2-7; 7 bases align to TRBD1. This CDR3 has 15 residues. V lost 8 bases, J lost 6 bases, and 16 bases stayed unmatched. The germline gives CDR1 SNHLY, CDR2 FYNNEI. The CDR3 loop reads CASEKSRTGRGEQYF. The CDR3 nucleotides are TGTGCCAGCGAGAAAAGCCGGACAGGCCGGGGCGAGCAGTACTTC.

This chain connects TRBV14 to TRBJ1-1, with D hard to call. The V end was cut by 2 bases, the J end by 3 bases, with 7 bases between. The CDR3 has 13 residues. The V gene's germline CDR1 is SGHDN and CDR2 FVKESK. The CDR3, as DNA: TGTGCCAGCAGCCAATGGAAAGACACTGAAGCTTTCTTT. It is translated as CASSQWKDTEAFF.

This clone was detected a few times. The genes are TRBV3-1 (or the pseudogene TRBV3-2) and TRBJ2-7; 9 bases agree with TRBD2. Germline V gives CDR1 LGHDT, CDR2 YNNKEL (reference sequence). The CDR3 is made up of 13 amino acids. V gave up 3 bases and J gave up 5 bases; unmatched junction bases: 2. The CDR3 region has the DNA TGTGCCAGCAGCCAGACTAGCGGCCACGAGCAGTACTTC. Its translation: CASSQTSGHEQYF.

The J gene is TRBJ1-4, the V gene TRBV7-9; D uncertain. This CDR3 region has 15 residues. V was trimmed by 5 bases and J by 3 bases, leaving 13 bases between them. The germline V gene has CDR1 SEHNR and CDR2 FQNEAQ (reference sequence). The CDR3 is CASSPTGPANEKLFF. As DNA, the CDR3 is TGTGCCAGCAGCCCGACGGGCCCGGCTAATGAAAAACTGTTTTTT.

V gene TRBV5-4 combines with J gene TRBJ2-3; D is possibly TRBD2 (7 bases). With 4 bases removed from V and 5 bases from J, the gap between germline ends came to 20 bases. The germline gives CDR1 SGHNT, CDR2 YYREEE (reference sequence). The CDR3 spans 16 residues. The CDR3 reads CASSNSRGGGIDTQYF. The DNA of the CDR3 is TGTGCCAGCAGCAATAGTAGGGGGGGAGGGATAGATACGCAGTATTTT. The whole variable domain, filled in from reference TRBV5-4 and TRBJ2-3, reads ETGVTQSPTHLIKTRGQQVTLRCSSQSGHNTVSWYQQALGQGPQFIFQYYREEENGRGNFPPRFSGLQFPNYSSELNVNALELDDSALYLCASSNSRGGGIDTQYFGPGTRLTVL.

This clone has a handful of counts. V and J are TRBV29-1 and TRBJ2-7, with D hard to call. The CDR3 length is 12 residues. V was trimmed by 7 bases and J by 0 bases, leaving 10 bases between them. Germline assignment: CDR1 SQVTM and CDR2 ANQGSEA. In DNA form, the CDR3 reads TGCAGCGGGCGTACGAGCTCCTACGAGCAGTACTTC. Translation: CSGRTSSYEQYF.

The rearrangement links TRBV5-5 to TRBJ1-5; D is undetermined. The CDR3 consists of 14 residues. V was clipped by 0 bases and J by 2 bases, with 6 bases between them. Per the germline V gene, CDR1 is SGHKS and CDR2 is YYEKEE (reference sequence). The CDR3 DNA sequence: TGTGCCAGCAGCTTGGTGGACCGCAATCAGCCCCAGCATTTT. Its translation: CASSLVDRNQPQHF. The full variable domain, completed using reference TRBV5-5 and TRBJ1-5, is DAGVTQSPTHLIKTRGQQVTLRCSPISGHKSVSWYQQVLGQGPQFIFQYYEKEERGRGNFPDRFSARQFPNYSSELNVNALLLGDSALYLCASSLVDRNQPQHFGDGTRLSIL.

This clone was seen more than once but under ten times. This chain uses TRBV5-1 with TRBJ2-7; TRBD1 matches at 7 bases. The CDR3 has 13 amino acids. Germline trimming cut 4 bases from V and 2 bases from J; bases unmatched to any gene: 3. Germline V gene sequence: CDR1 SGHRS, CDR2 YFSETQ. CDR3 loop: CASSTGTAYEQYF. The CDR3 nucleotides read TGCGCCAGCAGCACCGGGACAGCCTACGAGCAGTACTTC.

V and J are TRBV11-3 and TRBJ2-1; D is unresolved. Between the trimmed V and J ends, which lost 1 base and 0 bases, there was a span of 4 bases. Germline CDR1 and CDR2: SGHNT and YENEEA. The CDR3 contains 14 residues. CDR3 DNA sequence: TGTGCCAGCAGCTTAGGACGCTCCTACAATGAGCAGTTCTTC. This codes for CASSLGRSYNEQFF.

This chain connects TRBV27 to TRBJ2-3; no clear D. V was shortened by 3 bases and J by 0 bases, with 10 bases between the two germline ends. The CDR3 consists of 15 residues. The germline CDR1 and CDR2 sequences are MNHEY and SMNVEV (reference sequence). CDR3 sequence (DNA): TGTGCCAGCAGTTTTTTGGGGATGAGCACAGATACGCAGTATTTT. Amino acid sequence: CASSFLGMSTDTQYF.

This chain links TRBV7-9 with TRBJ2-2; D is possibly TRBD1 or TRBD2 (5 bases each). Germline CDR1 SEHNR, CDR2 FQNEAQ (reference sequence). The CDR3 totals 14 residues. Trimming left V 3 bases short and J 6 bases short, with 11 bases between. The CDR3 region has the DNA TGTGCCAGCAGCTTGCAGGGAGAGGCCGGGGAGCTGTTTTTT. Encoded protein: CASSLQGEAGELFF.

The chain combines TRBV5-6 with TRBJ2-7; 8 bases line up with TRBD1. Per germline, CDR1 SGHDT and CDR2 YYEEEE. The CDR3 length is 15 residues. After removal of 0 bases from V and 3 bases from J, the junction contained 5 bases not matched to a gene. For the CDR3, the DNA is TGTGCCAGCAGCTTGGCAGGGGGCGGGGTCTACGAGCAGTACTTC. Protein: CASSLAGGGVYEQYF. Variable domain in full (rest from reference TRBV5-6 and TRBJ2-7): DAGVTQSPTHLIKTRGQQVTLRCSPKSGHDTVSWYQQALGQGPQFIFQYYEEEERQRGNFPDRFSGHQFPNYSSELNVNALLLGDSALYLCASSLAGGGVYEQYFGPGTRLTVT.

This sequence joins TRBV12-3 or TRBV12-4 and TRBJ2-2; unclear D gene. The CDR3 spans 13 residues. Trimming stripped 7 bases from V and 5 bases from J, with 11 bases between. The CDR3 here is CASIPSFTGELFF. The CDR3 DNA reads as TGTGCCAGCATTCCCAGTTTTACCGGGGAGCTGTTTTTT.

The V gene is TRBV5-1, the J gene TRBJ2-7; D perhaps matches TRBD1 (5 bases). Germline CDR1 reads SGHRS; CDR2 reads YFSETQ. The CDR3 runs 11 residues. The chain's CDR3 is CPWGGSYEQYF. The CDR3 coding sequence is TGCCCGTGGGGCGGTTCCTACGAGCAGTACTTC.

This clone has more than one count but fewer than ten. This sequence joins TRBV28 and TRBJ1-5, with a weak D call TRBD1 (5 bases). In germline, CDR1 is MDHEN, CDR2 SYDVKM. Trimming stripped 3 bases from V and 0 bases from J, with 12 bases between. The CDR3 sequence is 16 residues long. This CDR3 is CASSFWGDGSNQPQHF. The CDR3 DNA follows: TGTGCCAGCAGTTTCTGGGGGGACGGTAGCAATCAGCCCCAGCATTTT.

The V and J genes are TRBV2 and TRBJ2-5; 11 bases are shared with TRBD2. V was pared by 7 bases and J by 0 bases, with 7 bases of the junction left unmatched. The CDR3 spans 16 residues. CDR1 and CDR2 from the germline V gene are SNHLY and FYNNEI. The CDR3 here is CASTMTSGKYQETQYF. The CDR3 DNA reads as TGTGCCAGCACTATGACTAGCGGGAAATACCAAGAGACCCAGTACTTC.

The DNA of the CDR3 is TGTGCCAGCAGCTTAACTGGAGGGACTAGCGGGACGGAGAGGGAGACCCAGTACTTC. Protein: CASSLTGGTSGTERETQYF. The chain couples TRBV7-3 to TRBJ2-5; 13 nucleotides line up with TRBD2. V lost 0 bases and J lost 5; bases outside the gene matches: 12. The CDR3 runs 19 residues. CDR1 and CDR2 (germline): SGHTA, FQGTGA. Variable domain in full (rest from reference TRBV7-3 and TRBJ2-5): GAGVSQTPSNKVTEKGKYVELRCDPISGHTALYWYRQSLGQGPEFLIYFQGTGAADDSGLPNDRFFAVRPEGSVSTLKIQRTERGDSAVYLCASSLTGGTSGTERETQYFGPGTRLLVL.

J is TRBJ2-5 and V is TRBV5-1; D gene ambiguous. Germline CDR1 is SGHRS and CDR2 is YFSETQ. V lost 0 bases, J lost 5 bases, and 14 bases lay in between. The CDR3 sequence is 15 residues long. CDR3 nucleotides: TGCGCCAGCAGCTTGGTTGCGAGGCCCGGGGAGACCCAGTACTTC. This codes for CASSLVARPGETQYF.

CDR3 region: CATSDSQSMVDEQFF. CDR3 DNA: TGTGCCACCAGTGATAGTCAGTCGATGGTGGATGAGCAGTTCTTC. The chain combines TRBV24-1 with TRBJ2-1; D is unclear. Germline lookup yields CDR1 KGHDR and CDR2 SFDVKD. Trimming took 3 bases from V and 8 from J, leaving 16 bases between them. The CDR3 is 15 residues long.

CDR3 bases: TGTGCCAGCAGCTCTATTACAGGGAGCTATGGCTACACCTTC. Amino acid sequence: CASSSITGSYGYTF. J is TRBJ1-2 and V is TRBV7-9; a weak D match, TRBD1 (6 bases). The germline gives CDR1 SEHNR, CDR2 FQNEAQ (reference sequence). The germline V and J ends were trimmed by 4 bases and 4 bases, with 13 bases remaining between them. This CDR3 comprises 14 residues. Filled out from reference TRBV7-9 and TRBJ1-2, the complete variable domain reads DTGVSQNPRHKITKRGQNVTFRCDPISEHNRLYWYRQTLGQGPEFLTYFQNEAQLEKSRLLSDRFSAERPKGSFSTLEIQRTEQGDSAMYLCASSSITGSYGYTFGSGTRLTVV.